These T cell receptor beta chains were read from a single sample in a study of T cell repertoires in cytomegalovirus infection. MiXCR, run by TCRdb on the reads, gives a single entry per CDR3 protein. The sample consists of some 220,000 distinct CDR3 sequences, around 12% of them appearing once. What was sequenced was PBMCs. Receptor source: a human donor in good health (CMV status not recorded). Some clones in this sample may be carry-over from other donors' samples. Each CDR3 is given with its conserved first and last residue. D genes are given only for firm matches. Some rows mark clone size as missing; the rest say once, few, many or name a class of expanded clone.

cdr3_nt	cdr3_aa	d_call	v_call	clone_size	j_call
TGTGCCAGCAGTTTGGGACTAGTCACAGATACGCAGTATTTT	CASSLGLVTDTQYF	TRBD2	TRBV6-1	many	TRBJ2-3
TGTGCCAGCAGCCAAGAAAAGAACATATACAATGAGCAGTTCTTC	CASSQEKNIYNEQFF	.	TRBV14	few	TRBJ2-1
TGTGCCAGCAGCTTAGGGGGTGCGGGAGAGTTCGAGCAGTACTTC	CASSLGGAGEFEQYF	TRBD2	TRBV7-8	many	TRBJ2-7
TGTGCCAGCAGTTCCCCGACAGGTTGGACCTACGAGCAGTACTTC	CASSSPTGWTYEQYF	.	TRBV6-2/TRBV6-3	many	TRBJ2-7
TGCAGCGTTGGAACACAGGGCCTAGAAGCTTTCTTT	CSVGTQGLEAFF	.	TRBV29-1	.	TRBJ1-1
TGCAGCGTTGCCCTAGGGCAGCCAGGGGACGAGCAGTACTTC	CSVALGQPGDEQYF	.	TRBV29-1	.	TRBJ2-7
TGCGCCAGCAGCTTGGGGGGGACCACCTACGAGCAGTACTTC	CASSLGGTTYEQYF	.	TRBV5-1	few	TRBJ2-7
TGTGCCAGCAGCTTAGGTGTAGCGGGAGCGGACGAGCAGTACTTC	CASSLGVAGADEQYF	TRBD2	TRBV7-2	many	TRBJ2-7
TGCAGTGCTAGAGACGGAAACACCATATATTTT	CSARDGNTIYF	.	TRBV20-1	few	TRBJ1-3
TGTGCCAGCATCCAGGGAATCGTGGACACTGAAGCTTTCTTT	CASIQGIVDTEAFF	.	TRBV6-6	many	TRBJ1-1
TGTGCCAGCAGCTTAGATTCCGGGACGGAGAACACTGAAGCTTTCTTT	CASSLDSGTENTEAFF	.	TRBV7-2	many	TRBJ1-1
TGTGCCAGCAGCTTTACGGTTGGGAACACTGAAGCTTTCTTT	CASSFTVGNTEAFF	.	TRBV5-4	few	TRBJ1-1
TGTGCCAGCAGACCCTCCGGGGCCAAGCGGGTCGGTGAAAAACTGTTTTTT	CASRPSGAKRVGEKLFF	.	TRBV6-1	many	TRBJ1-4
TGTGCCAGCAGCTTAGAAGGGGGAGGCCCCCAGCATTTT	CASSLEGGGPQHF	.	TRBV7-2	many	TRBJ1-5
TGTGCCACCAGCAGAGATCCAGCGAACACTGAAGCTTTCTTT	CATSRDPANTEAFF	.	TRBV15	.	TRBJ1-1
TGTGCCAGCATCCCCCACCAGGGGGCTGGGGCCAACGTCCTGACTTTC	CASIPHQGAGANVLTF	TRBD1	TRBV25-1	many	TRBJ2-6
TGTGCCAGCAGCTTTGGACAGGCGGGACCTACCTACGAGCAGTACTTC	CASSFGQAGPTYEQYF	.	TRBV11-2	few	TRBJ2-7
TGTGCCAGCACCTGGAGGAGCTCCTATAATTCACCCCTCCACTTT	CASTWRSSYNSPLHF	.	TRBV28	many	TRBJ1-6
TGTGCCAGCAGCCGGACTAGCGGGAATGGGCTTGAGGAGCAGTTCTTC	CASSRTSGNGLEEQFF	TRBD2	TRBV7-2	many	TRBJ2-1
TGTGCCAGCAGCAGTATAGCGGGAAACACCGGGGAGCTGTTTTTT	CASSSIAGNTGELFF	TRBD2	TRBV28	.	TRBJ2-2
TGTGCCAGCAGCTTAATGCCAGCGGGAGGATATGAGCAGTTCTTC	CASSLMPAGGYEQFF	TRBD2	TRBV7-3	.	TRBJ2-1
TGTGCCAGCAGCTTAGGTTCTAGCGGGAGTAGCTCCTACAATGAGCAGTTCTTC	CASSLGSSGSSSYNEQFF	TRBD2	TRBV7-9	.	TRBJ2-1
TGTGCCAGCAGTTACAGGAGCGGGAAGGAGAACCCCTACGAGCAGTACTTC	CASSYRSGKENPYEQYF	TRBD2	TRBV6-5	many	TRBJ2-7
TGTGCCAGTAGTATATCTAGCGGGAGGGGCACAGATACGCAGTATTTT	CASSISSGRGTDTQYF	TRBD2	TRBV19	few	TRBJ2-3
TGTGCCAGCAGCTTAGGGGGGGGGCTTTATGAGCAGTTCTTC	CASSLGGGLYEQFF	.	TRBV11-2	.	TRBJ2-1
TGTGCCAGCAGCTTAATAGGAATCGGATTAGGGGTTAACACCGGGGAGCTGTTTTTT	CASSLIGIGLGVNTGELFF	.	TRBV7-3	few	TRBJ2-2
TGTGCCAGCAGTAATGGGGGGGGTGGCGGCAATCAGCCCCAGCATTTT	CASSNGGGGGNQPQHF	.	TRBV28	many	TRBJ1-5
TGCAGCGTCTCGATAGGAAGCTCCTACGAGCAGTACTTC	CSVSIGSSYEQYF	.	TRBV29-1	few	TRBJ2-7